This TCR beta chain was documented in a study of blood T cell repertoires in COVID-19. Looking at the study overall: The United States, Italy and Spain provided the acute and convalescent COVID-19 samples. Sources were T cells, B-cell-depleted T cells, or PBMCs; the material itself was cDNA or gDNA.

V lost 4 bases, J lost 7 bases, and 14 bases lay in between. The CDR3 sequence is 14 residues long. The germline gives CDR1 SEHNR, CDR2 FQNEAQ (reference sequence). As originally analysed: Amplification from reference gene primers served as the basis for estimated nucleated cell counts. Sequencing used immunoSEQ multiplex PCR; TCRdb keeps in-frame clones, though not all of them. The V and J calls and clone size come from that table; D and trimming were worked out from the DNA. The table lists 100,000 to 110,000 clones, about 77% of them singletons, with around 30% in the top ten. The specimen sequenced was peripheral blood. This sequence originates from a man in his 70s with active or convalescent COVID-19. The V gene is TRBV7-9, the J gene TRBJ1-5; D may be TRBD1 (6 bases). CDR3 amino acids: CASSSGQKSQPQHF. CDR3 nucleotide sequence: TGTGCCAGCAGCTCCGGACAGAAATCCCAGCCCCAGCATTTT. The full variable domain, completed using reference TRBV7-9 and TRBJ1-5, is DTGVSQNPRHKITKRGQNVTFRCDPISEHNRLYWYRQTLGQGPEFLTYFQNEAQLEKSRLLSDRFSAERPKGSFSTLEIQRTEQGDSAMYLCASSSGQKSQPQHFGDGTRLSIL.